This T cell receptor (beta chain) was obtained from a study of T cell responses to AZD1222 COVID-19 vaccine. V dropped 6 bases and J dropped 4 bases, with 9 bases sitting between them. CDR3 length: 11 amino acids. The germline V gene has CDR1 SQVTM and CDR2 ANQGSEA. Study-wide results and limits: Unmutated regions of variants are reportedly targeted by nearly half of spike-specific TCRs. A rise in Spike-specific TCR breadth and depth followed two AZD1222 doses.

Sequenced by immunoSEQ multiplex PCR; TCRdb stores in-frame clones only, minus some. The sample comprises over 150,000 clones, 90% of which are singletons, and approximately 1.5% rests with the top ten. A word on this clone: Its antigen is unidentified.

The V call is TRBV29-1, the J call TRBJ1-1; D ambiguous. The input for sequencing was peripheral blood, taken on day 0 of AZD1222 vaccination. This clonotype originated in an adult in good health. The CDR3 DNA sequence: TGCAGCGTCGGGTTGCCCACTGAAGCTTTCTTT. Its protein is CSVGLPTEAFF.